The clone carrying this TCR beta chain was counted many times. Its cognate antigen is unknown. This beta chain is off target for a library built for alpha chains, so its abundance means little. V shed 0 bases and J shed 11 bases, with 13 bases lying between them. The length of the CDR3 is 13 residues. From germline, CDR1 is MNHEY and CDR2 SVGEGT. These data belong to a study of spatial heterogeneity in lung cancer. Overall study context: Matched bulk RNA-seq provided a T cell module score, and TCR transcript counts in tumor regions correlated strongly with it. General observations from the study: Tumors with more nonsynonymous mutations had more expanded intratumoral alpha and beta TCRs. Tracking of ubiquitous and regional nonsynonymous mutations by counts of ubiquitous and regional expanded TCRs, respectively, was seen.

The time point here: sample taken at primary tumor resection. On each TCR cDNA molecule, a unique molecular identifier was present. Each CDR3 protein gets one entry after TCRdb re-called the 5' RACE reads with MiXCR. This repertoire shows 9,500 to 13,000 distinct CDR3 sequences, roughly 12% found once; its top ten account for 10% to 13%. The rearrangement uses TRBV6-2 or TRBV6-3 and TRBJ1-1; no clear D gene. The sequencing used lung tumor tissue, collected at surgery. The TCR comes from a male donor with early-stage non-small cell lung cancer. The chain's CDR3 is CASSYSGTVAAFF. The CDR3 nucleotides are TGTGCCAGCAGTTACTCAGGCACAGTGGCCGCTTTCTTT.